This TCR beta chain is drawn from a study of healthy donors' naive CD4 and CD8 T cells. With respect to this clonotype: The antigen is not known.

The CDR3 has 14 amino acids. Trimming removed 6 bases at V and 5 bases at J, with 16 bases between. CDR1 and CDR2 (germline): MNHNS, SASEGT. Each TCR library used 500 ng of total RNA and a linear amplification protocol. TCRdb reanalysed the reads using MiXCR and keeps one entry per CDR3 protein. The sample holds roughly 200,000 distinct CDR3 sequences, about 70% seen once. Study conclusions and caveats: CDR3 charge plus V and J genes appeared to account for about an eighth of CD4/CD8 variance.

The gene calls are TRBV6-1 and TRBJ2-5; D unresolved. The receptor was derived from a pool of human donors in good health; the sample pools cells from several healthy donors. Sequenced sample: naive CD4+ and CD8+ T cells sorted from blood, pooled from several donors. DNA of the CDR3: TGTGCCAGCAGCCCCGGCCCAGGTTGGGAGACCCAGTACTTC. Protein product: CASSPGPGWETQYF.